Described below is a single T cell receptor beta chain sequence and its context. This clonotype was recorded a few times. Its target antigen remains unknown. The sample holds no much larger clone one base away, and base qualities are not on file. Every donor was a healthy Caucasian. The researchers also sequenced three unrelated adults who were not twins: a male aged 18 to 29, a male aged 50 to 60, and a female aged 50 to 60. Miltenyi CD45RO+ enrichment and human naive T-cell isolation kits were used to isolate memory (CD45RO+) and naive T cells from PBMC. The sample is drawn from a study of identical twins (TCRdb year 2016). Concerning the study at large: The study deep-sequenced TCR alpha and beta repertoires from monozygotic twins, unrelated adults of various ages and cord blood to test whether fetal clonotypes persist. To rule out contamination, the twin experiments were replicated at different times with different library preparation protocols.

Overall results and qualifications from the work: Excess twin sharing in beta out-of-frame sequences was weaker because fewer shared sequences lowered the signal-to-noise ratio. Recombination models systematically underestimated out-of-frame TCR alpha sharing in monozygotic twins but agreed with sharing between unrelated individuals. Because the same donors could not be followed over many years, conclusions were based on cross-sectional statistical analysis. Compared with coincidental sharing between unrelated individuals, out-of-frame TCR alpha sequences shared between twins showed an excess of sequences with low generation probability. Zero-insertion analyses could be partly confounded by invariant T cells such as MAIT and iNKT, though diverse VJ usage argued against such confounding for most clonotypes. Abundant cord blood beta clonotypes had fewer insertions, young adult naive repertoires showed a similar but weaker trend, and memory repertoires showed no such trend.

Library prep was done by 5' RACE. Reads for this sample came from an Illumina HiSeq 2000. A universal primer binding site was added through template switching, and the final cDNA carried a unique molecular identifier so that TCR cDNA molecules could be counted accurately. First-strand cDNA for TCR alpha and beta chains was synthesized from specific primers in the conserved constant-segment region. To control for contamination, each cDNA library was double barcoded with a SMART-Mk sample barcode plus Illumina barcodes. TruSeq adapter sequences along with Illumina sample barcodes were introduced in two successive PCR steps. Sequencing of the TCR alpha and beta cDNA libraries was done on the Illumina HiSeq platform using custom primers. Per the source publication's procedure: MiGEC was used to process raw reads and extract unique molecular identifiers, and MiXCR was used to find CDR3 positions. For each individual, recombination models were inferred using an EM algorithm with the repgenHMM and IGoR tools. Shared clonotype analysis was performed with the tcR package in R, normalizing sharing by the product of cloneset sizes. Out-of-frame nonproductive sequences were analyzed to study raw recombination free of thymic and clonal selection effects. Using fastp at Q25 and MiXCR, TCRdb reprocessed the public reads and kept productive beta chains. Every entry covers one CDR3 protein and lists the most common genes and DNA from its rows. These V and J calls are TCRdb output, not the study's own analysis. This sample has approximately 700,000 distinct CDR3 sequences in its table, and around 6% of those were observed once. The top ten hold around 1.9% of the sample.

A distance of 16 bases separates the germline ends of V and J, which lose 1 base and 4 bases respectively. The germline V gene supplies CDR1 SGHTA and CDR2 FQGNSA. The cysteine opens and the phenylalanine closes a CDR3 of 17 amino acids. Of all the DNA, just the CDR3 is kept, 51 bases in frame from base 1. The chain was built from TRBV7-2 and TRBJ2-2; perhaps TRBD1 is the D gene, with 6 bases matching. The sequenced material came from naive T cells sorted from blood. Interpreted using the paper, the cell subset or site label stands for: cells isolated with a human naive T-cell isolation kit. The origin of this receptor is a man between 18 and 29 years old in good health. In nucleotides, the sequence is TGTGCCAGCAGCTTAGTGGGGGCTGGCGCTTCCACCGGGGAGCTGTTTTTT. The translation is CASSLVGAGASTGELFF.